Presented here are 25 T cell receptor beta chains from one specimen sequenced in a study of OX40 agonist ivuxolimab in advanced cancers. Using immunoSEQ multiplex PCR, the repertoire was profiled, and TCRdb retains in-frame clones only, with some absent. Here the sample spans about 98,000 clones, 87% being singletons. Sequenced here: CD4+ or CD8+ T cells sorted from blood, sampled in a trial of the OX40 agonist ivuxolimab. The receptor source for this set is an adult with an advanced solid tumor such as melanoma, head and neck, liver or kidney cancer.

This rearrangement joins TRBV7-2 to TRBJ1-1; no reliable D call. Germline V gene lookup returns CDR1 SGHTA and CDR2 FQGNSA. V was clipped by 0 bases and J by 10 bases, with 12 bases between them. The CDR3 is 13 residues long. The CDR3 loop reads CASSLAHEDPAFF. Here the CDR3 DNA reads TGTGCCAGCAGCTTAGCGCATGAGGATCCAGCTTTCTTT.

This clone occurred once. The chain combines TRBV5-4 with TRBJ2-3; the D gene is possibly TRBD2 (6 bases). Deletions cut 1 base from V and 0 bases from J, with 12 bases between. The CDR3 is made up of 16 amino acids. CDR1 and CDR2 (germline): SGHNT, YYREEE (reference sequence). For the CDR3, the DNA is TGTGCCAGCAGCTTGTCAGTCGGGACTAGCACAGATACGCAGTATTTT. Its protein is CASSLSVGTSTDTQYF.

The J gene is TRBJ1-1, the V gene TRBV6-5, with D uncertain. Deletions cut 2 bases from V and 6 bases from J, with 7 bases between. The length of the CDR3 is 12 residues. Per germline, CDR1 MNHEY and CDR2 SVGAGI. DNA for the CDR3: TGTGCCAGCAGTTACGGCGGGGCTGAAGCTTTCTTT. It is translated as CASSYGGAEAFF.

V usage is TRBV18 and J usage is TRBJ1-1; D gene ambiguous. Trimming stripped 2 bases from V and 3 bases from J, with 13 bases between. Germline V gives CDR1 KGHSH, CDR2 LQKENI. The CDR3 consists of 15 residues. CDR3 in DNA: TGTGCCAGCTCACCATCTATCGCAGGAGACACTGAAGCTTTCTTT. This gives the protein CASSPSIAGDTEAFF. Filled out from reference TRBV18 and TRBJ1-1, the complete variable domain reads NAGVMQNPRHLVRRRGQEARLRCSPMKGHSHVYWYRQLPEEGLKFMVYLQKENIIDESGMPKERFSAEFPKEGPSILRIQQVVRGDSAAYFCASSPSIAGDTEAFFGQGTRLTVV.

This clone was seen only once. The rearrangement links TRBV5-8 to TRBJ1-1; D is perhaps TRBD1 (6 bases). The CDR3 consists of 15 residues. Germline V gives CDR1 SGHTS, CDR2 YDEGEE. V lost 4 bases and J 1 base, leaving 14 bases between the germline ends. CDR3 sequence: CASSLGGTANTEAFF. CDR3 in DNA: TGTGCCAGCAGCCTAGGGGGGACGGCGAACACTGAAGCTTTCTTT. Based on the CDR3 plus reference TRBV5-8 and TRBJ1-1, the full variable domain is EAGVTQSPTHLIKTRGQQATLRCSPISGHTSVYWYQQALGLGLQFLLWYDEGEERNRGNFPPRFSGRQFPNYSSELNVNALELEDSALYLCASSLGGTANTEAFFGQGTRLTVV.

CDR3 DNA: TGCGCCAGCAGCTTGGGAGGGAACACCGGGGAGCTGTTTTTT. Its translation is CASSLGGNTGELFF. The V gene is TRBV5-1, the J gene TRBJ2-2; no clear D. This CDR3 is 14 amino acids long. V was cut by 0 bases and J by 1 base, with 4 bases left in between. Germline V gene sequence: CDR1 SGHRS, CDR2 YFSETQ.

The CDR3 sequence is CASSYSRRDSPLHF. The CDR3, as DNA: TGTGCCAGCAGTTACTCTCGCAGAGACTCACCCCTCCACTTT. The chain combines TRBV6-5 with TRBJ1-6, with D unresolved. Germline CDR1 is MNHEY and CDR2 is SVGAGI. The V end was cut by 0 bases, the J end by 10 bases, with 10 bases between. CDR3 length: 14 amino acids.

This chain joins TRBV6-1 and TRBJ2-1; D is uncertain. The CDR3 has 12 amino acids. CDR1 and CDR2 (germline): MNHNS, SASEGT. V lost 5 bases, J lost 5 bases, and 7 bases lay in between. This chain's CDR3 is CASSPDHNEQFF. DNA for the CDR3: TGTGCCAGCAGTCCCGACCACAATGAGCAGTTCTTC.

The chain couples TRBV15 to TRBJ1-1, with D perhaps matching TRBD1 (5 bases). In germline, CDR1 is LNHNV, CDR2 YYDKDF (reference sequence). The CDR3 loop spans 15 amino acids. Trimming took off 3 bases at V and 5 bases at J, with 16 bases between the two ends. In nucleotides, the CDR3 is TGTGCCACCAGCAGCCCCTCCCCCGGGGGGACTGAAGCTTTCTTT. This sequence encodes CATSSPSPGGTEAFF.

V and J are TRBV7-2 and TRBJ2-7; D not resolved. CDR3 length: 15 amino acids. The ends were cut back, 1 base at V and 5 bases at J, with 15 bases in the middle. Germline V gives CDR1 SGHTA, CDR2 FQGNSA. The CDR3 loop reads CASSLGVLTSHEQYF. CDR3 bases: TGTGCCAGCAGCTTAGGAGTTTTAACGAGCCACGAGCAGTACTTC.

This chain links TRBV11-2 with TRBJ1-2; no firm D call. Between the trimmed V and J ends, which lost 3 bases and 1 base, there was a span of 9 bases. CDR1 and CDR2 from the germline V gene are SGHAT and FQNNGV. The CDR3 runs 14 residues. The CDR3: CASSFPQLNYGYTF. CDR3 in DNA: TGTGCCAGCAGCTTTCCTCAGCTTAACTATGGCTACACCTTC.

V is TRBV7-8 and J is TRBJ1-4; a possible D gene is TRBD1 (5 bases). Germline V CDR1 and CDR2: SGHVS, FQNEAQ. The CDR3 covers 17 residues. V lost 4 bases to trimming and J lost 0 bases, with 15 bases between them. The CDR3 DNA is TGTGCCAGCAGCTCGGGACGCCTCTTCGCAACTAATGAAAAACTGTTTTTT. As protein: CASSSGRLFATNEKLFF.

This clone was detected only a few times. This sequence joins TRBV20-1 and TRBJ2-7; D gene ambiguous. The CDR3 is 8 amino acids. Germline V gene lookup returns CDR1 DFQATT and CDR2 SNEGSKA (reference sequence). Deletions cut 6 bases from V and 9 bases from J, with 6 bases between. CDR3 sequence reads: CSAIGQYF. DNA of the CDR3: TGCAGTGCCATCGGGCAGTACTTC.

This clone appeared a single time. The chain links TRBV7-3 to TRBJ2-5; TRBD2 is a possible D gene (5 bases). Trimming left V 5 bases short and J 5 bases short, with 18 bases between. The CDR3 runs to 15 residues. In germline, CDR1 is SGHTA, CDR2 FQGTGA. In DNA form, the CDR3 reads TGTGCCAGCAGCCCGGGATTGGGCTTTCGGGAGACCCAGTACTTC. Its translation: CASSPGLGFRETQYF.

The CDR3 loop is CASSTVVTNEKLFF. Here the CDR3 DNA reads TGTGCCAGCAGCACGGTGGTAACTAATGAAAAACTGTTTTTT. This chain links TRBV6-1 with TRBJ1-4; the D is unclear. Germline CDR1 MNHNS, CDR2 SASEGT. This CDR3 is built from 14 residues. Between the trimmed V and J ends, which lost 6 bases and 1 base, there was a span of 9 bases.

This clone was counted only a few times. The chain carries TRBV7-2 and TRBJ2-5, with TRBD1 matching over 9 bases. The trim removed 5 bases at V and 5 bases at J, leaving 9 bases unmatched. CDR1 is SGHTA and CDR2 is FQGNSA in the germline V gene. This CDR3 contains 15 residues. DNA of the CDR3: TGTGCCAGCAGCCTCCTACAGGGGGCCTCCGAGACCCAGTACTTC. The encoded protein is CASSLLQGASETQYF.

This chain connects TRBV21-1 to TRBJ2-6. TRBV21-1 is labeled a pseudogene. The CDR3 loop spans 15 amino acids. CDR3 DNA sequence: TGTACCCCGAGGGGACCCAGCTCTGGGGCCAACGTCCTGACTTTC. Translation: CTPRGPSSGANVLTF.

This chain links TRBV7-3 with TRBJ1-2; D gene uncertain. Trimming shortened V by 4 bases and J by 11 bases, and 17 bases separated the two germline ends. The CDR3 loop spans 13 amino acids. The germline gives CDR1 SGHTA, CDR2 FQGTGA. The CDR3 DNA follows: TGTGCCAGCAGCTCCCGGGGAGGTCTTGGTTACACCTTC. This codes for CASSSRGGLGYTF. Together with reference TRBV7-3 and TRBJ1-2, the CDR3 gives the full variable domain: GAGVSQTPSNKVTEKGKYVELRCDPISGHTALYWYRQSLGQGPEFLIYFQGTGAADDSGLPNDRFFAVRPEGSVSTLKIQRTERGDSAVYLCASSSRGGLGYTFGSGTRLTVV.

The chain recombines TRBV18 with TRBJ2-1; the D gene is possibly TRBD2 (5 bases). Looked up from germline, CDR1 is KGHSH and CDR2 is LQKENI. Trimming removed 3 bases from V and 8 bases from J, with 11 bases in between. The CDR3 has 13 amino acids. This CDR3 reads CASSPPGVYEQFF. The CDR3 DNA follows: TGTGCCAGCTCACCCCCCGGGGTCTATGAGCAGTTCTTC. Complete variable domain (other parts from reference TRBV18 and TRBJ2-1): NAGVMQNPRHLVRRRGQEARLRCSPMKGHSHVYWYRQLPEEGLKFMVYLQKENIIDESGMPKERFSAEFPKEGPSILRIQQVVRGDSAAYFCASSPPGVYEQFFGPGTRLTVL.

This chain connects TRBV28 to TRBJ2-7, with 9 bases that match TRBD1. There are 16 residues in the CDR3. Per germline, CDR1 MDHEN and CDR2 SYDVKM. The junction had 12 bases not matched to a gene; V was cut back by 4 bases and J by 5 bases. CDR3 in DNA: TGTGCCAGCAGTTCCCCCTCCGGGACAGGGTTGGACGAGCAGTACTTC. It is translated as CASSSPSGTGLDEQYF.

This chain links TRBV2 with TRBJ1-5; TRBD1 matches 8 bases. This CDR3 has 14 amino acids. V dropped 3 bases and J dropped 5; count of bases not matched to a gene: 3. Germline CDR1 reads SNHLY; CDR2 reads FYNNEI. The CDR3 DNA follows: TGTGCCAGCAGTGAGGACAGGGTGGATCAGCCCCAGCATTTT. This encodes CASSEDRVDQPQHF.

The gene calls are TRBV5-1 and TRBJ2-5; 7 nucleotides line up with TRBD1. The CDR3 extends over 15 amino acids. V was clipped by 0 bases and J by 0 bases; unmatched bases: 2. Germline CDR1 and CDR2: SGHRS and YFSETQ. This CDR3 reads CASSLEGQDQETQYF. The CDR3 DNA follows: TGCGCCAGCAGCTTGGAAGGACAGGACCAAGAGACCCAGTACTTC.

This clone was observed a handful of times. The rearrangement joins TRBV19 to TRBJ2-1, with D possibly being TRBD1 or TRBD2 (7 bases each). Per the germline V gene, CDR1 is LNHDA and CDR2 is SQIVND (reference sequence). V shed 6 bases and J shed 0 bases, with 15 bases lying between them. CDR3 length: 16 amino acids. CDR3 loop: CASRAQGGSSYNEQFF. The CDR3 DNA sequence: TGTGCCAGTAGGGCCCAGGGGGGGAGCTCCTACAATGAGCAGTTCTTC.

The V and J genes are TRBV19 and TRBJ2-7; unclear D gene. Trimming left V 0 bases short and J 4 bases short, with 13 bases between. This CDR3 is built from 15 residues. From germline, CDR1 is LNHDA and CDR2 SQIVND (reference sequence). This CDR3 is CASSIEGFQEYEQYF. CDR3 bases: TGTGCCAGTAGTATAGAGGGCTTCCAGGAATACGAGCAGTACTTC.

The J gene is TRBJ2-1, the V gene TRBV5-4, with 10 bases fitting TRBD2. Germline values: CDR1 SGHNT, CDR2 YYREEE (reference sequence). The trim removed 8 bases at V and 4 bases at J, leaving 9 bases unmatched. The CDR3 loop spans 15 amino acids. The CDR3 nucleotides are TGTGCCAGTACCAAAACTAGCGGGGCGTACAATGAGCAGTTCTTC. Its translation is CASTKTSGAYNEQFF.